The source of this T cell receptor beta chain is a study of blood T cell repertoires in COVID-19 (TCRdb year 2020). About the full investigation: Samples from collaborators originated in the United States, Italy and Spain and spanned both the acute and convalescent phases of COVID-19. The repertoires were made available in a free public database intended to serve as a resource for research on the immune response to SARS-CoV-2. Samples came from the ongoing ImmuneRACE study (first 160 participants) plus 1,254 subjects from 6 global collaborators. Subjects who had been exposed to COVID-19, were actively infected with it, or had recovered from it provided the deeply sampled blood TCRbeta repertoires that made up the dataset. Nearly every sample came with metadata listing a de-identified subject ID, COVID-19 status, age in years and sex. The prospective study material was composed of cDNA or gDNA derived from T cells, B-cell-depleted T cells, or PBMCs. Where available, HLA class I and class II types were taken from metadata supplied by the sample provider and were not determined by assay-based typing. Results and caveats for the whole study, not just this receptor: The amount of clinical and demographic metadata varied by source and participant and was provided uncurated.

The immunoSEQ Assay, a bias-controlled multiplex PCR, was used to amplify TCRbeta CDR3 regions from genomic DNA. In the source study's methods: Nucleated cell counts per sample were estimated from amplification of reference gene primers within the assay. To quantify the absolute abundance of each unique TCRbeta CDR3 rearrangement, sequence reads were collapsed and filtered. For each sample, productive Simpson clonality was calculated as the square root of Simpson's diversity index across productive rearrangements. The immuneACCESS repertoire file appears here via TCRdb, limited to in-frame rearrangements. These files lack a portion of the clones; in checked studies, under half of the deficit traces to unresolved V genes, and the cause of the others is not known. The V and J calls and the clone size are those of that table, but D and trimming were determined from the DNA. This sample gives 300,000 to 350,000 clones in total; about 90% of them show up just once. The ten largest clonotypes hold more than 1% of the sample.

Participants in the prospective study were aged about 18 to 100 years, lived in under 30 United States geographic areas, and enrolled through a virtual design. In the prospective study, participants were assigned to cohorts based on the clinical history participants reported in a screening survey and a study questionnaire. ImmuneRACE Cohort 3 recovered participants were defined by two consecutive negative NP/OP PCR tests, healthcare professional clearance, or symptom resolution. In the prospective study, mobile phlebotomists collected whole blood, serum and a nasopharyngeal or oropharyngeal swab from each participant. Over a roughly two-month period, participants in the prospective study had the option of providing additional blood draws and questionnaires. Before DNA extraction, blood samples from the prospective study were shipped at room temperature or frozen. Taken from the germline V gene, the CDR1 and CDR2 loops are SGDLS and YYNGEE. Here V drops 4 bases and J drops 6 bases, and the junction holds 4 bases not matched to any gene. The CDR3, cysteine through phenylalanine, is 14 amino acids long. Here the CDR3 DNA is all that survives: 42 bases in frame from base 1.

For this clone: The antigen it binds to is not known. Per-nucleotide qualities are absent, and no much larger clonotype sits a single base away.

This clonotype was obtained from a woman under 40 who had recovered from COVID-19. Sample: PBMCs or T cells enriched from blood (not recorded which). The chain is encoded by TRBV9 joined to TRBJ2-3; a stretch of 11 junction bases matches TRBD2. The CDR3 is CASSTSGGLDTQYF. The bases read TGTGCCAGCAGCACTAGCGGGGGCCTTGATACGCAGTATTTT.